The 4 T cell receptor beta chains presented below share a single source sample, sequenced in a study of T cells in Graves' hyperthyroidism and ophthalmopathy. TCR beta CDR3 regions were amplified from RNA transcripts. HTBI primers were the set used in a first-round RT-PCR of the TCR CDR3. TCRdb re-derived calls from the multiplex PCR reads in MiXCR, one entry per CDR3 protein. The sample records under 650,000 distinct CDR3 sequences, 16% being singletons. Sequencing input: blood. Receptors originate from a woman aged 25 to 39 with Graves' hyperthyroidism.

This clonotype was picked up many times. The chain is built from TRBV3-1 and TRBJ2-7; the D gene is possibly TRBD2 (5 bases). Germline V gene sequence: CDR1 LGHDT, CDR2 YNNKEL (reference sequence). The CDR3 sequence is 14 residues long. V gave up 4 bases and J gave up 3 bases, with 13 bases separating them. The chain's CDR3 is CASSRRETDYEQYF. DNA for the CDR3: TGTGCCAGCAGCCGCCGGGAAACGGACTACGAGCAGTACTTC.

This chain links TRBV7-9 with TRBJ2-4, with 10 bases identical to TRBD1. Germline values: CDR1 SEHNR, CDR2 FQNEAQ (reference sequence). V trimming: 5 bases; J trimming: 2 bases; junction bases outside the gene matches: 9. CDR3 length equals 17 residues. The CDR3 reads CASSHIRQGASKNIQYF. The DNA for the CDR3 is TGTGCCAGCAGCCACATACGACAGGGGGCCTCCAAAAACATTCAGTACTTC.

The chain couples TRBV4-1 to TRBJ2-6; 7 nucleotides match TRBD1. The V gene end was trimmed by 1 base and the J gene end by 4 bases; junction bases not matched to a gene: 7. Germline assignment: CDR1 MGHRA and CDR2 YSYEKL. The CDR3 runs to 17 residues. CDR3: CASSQVSRGPGANVLTF. CDR3 bases: TGCGCCAGCAGCCAAGTGTCGAGGGGGCCCGGGGCCAACGTCCTGACTTTC.

Only a few counts were recorded for this clonotype. The CDR3 DNA is TGTGCCTGGGATCCGGCGGGGGCAGGAGGTAACACTGAAGCTTTCTTT. Translating gives CAWDPAGAGGNTEAFF. The rearrangement joins TRBV30 to TRBJ1-1; a possible D gene is TRBD1 (6 bases). CDR3 length equals 16 residues. Germline CDR1 reads GTSNPN; CDR2 reads SVGIG (reference sequence). V lost 5 bases and J 2 bases, leaving 21 bases between the germline ends.